This T cell receptor (beta chain) is from a study of graft-versus-host responses after intestinal transplantation. About the research overall: Multivisceral, liver-intestinal, or isolated intestinal transplants were performed in recipients. Broader study findings: Across patients carrying graft-donor T cell macrochimerism, allografts held high graft-versus-host to host-versus-graft clonal ratios. GvH clonotypes were identified within recipient marrow, with a subset emerging first in ileum or blood.

Germline V gives CDR1 SGHTS, CDR2 YDEGEE. V was trimmed by 9 bases and J by 3 bases, leaving 19 bases between them. This CDR3 has 15 residues. This clone occurred once. Its antigen remains unidentified. The table came from immunoSEQ multiplex PCR; TCRdb's copy has only in-frame clones and leaves some out. The sample includes about 120,000 clones, over 85% of them seen just once. This clonotype was obtained from a human donor who received an intestinal transplant. Source: unstimulated CD4+ T cells sorted from spleen or lymph node cells, taken before intestinal transplant. The chain employs TRBV5-8 and TRBJ2-1; D may be TRBD1 or TRBD2 (5 bases each). The CDR3 spells CATDRPGPFYNEQFF. The DNA of the CDR3 is TGTGCCACTGACCGGCCGGGACCATTCTACAATGAGCAGTTCTTC.